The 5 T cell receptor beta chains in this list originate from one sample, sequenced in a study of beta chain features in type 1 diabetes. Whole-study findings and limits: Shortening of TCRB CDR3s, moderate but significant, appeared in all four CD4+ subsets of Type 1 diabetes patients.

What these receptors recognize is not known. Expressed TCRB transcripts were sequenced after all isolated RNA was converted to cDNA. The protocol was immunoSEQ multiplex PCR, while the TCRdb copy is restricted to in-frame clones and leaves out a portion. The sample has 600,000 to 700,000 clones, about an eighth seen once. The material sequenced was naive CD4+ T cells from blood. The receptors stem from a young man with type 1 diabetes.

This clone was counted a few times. The CDR3 spells CATHKGGTKGTEAFF. The CDR3 DNA reads as TGTGCCACCCATAAGGGAGGGACGAAGGGCACTGAAGCTTTCTTT. J is TRBJ1-1 and V is TRBV6-1; D perhaps matches TRBD1 (5 bases). From germline, CDR1 is MNHNS and CDR2 SASEGT. The CDR3 has 15 residues. Trimming stripped 10 bases from V and 4 bases from J, with 22 bases between.

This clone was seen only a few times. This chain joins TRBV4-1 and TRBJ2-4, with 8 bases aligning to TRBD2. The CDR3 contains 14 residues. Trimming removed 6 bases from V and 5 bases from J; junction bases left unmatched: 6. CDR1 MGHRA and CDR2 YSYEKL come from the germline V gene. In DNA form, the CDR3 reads TGCGCCAGCAGGGCAACTAGCGGTGAAAACATTCAGTACTTC. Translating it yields CASRATSGENIQYF.

The CDR3 here is CASSLLAAGANVLTF. In DNA, the CDR3 is TGCGCCAGCAGCTTGTTGGCAGCTGGGGCCAACGTCCTGACTTTC. This chain connects TRBV5-1 to TRBJ2-6, with D hard to call. Trimming cost V 1 base and J 2 bases, with 7 bases left between them. CDR1 is SGHRS and CDR2 is YFSETQ in the germline V gene. The CDR3 consists of 15 residues.

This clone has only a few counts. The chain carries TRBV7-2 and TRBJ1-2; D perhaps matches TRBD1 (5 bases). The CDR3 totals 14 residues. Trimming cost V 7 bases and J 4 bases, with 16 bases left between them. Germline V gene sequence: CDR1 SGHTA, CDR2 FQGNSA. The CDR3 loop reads CASIIPGFSYGYTF. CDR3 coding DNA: TGTGCCAGCATCATCCCAGGGTTTTCCTATGGCTACACCTTC.

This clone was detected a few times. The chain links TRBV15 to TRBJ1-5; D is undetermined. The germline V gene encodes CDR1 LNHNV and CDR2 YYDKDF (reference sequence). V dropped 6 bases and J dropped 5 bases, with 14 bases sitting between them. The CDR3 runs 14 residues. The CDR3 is CATSRRPDYQPQHF. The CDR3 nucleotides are TGTGCCACCAGTAGGAGGCCCGACTATCAGCCCCAGCATTTT.